This T cell receptor (beta chain) was profiled in a study of CD8+ T cells in alopecia areata. V lost 4 bases, J lost 7 bases, and 17 bases lay in between. The CDR3 extends over 14 amino acids. Per germline, CDR1 SNHLY and CDR2 FYNNEI. Indicated treatment: oral pan-JAK inhibitor, 5-10 mg twice daily. RNA extraction and reverse transcription yielded cDNA as sequencing template. Sequencing used immunoSEQ multiplex PCR; TCRdb keeps in-frame clones, though not all of them. This sample has around 100,000 clones, with 60% to 80% found just once. The chain combines TRBV2 with TRBJ2-7; D remains unclear. The specimen comprised CD8+ T cells sorted from blood, sampled around week 44, from a patient treated with tofacitinib. This TCR derives from a human donor with alopecia areata. CDR3 sequence reads: CASSVGQALREQYF. CDR3 nucleotides: TGTGCCAGCAGTGTCGGGCAGGCCTTAAGGGAGCAGTACTTC.